The 18 T cell receptor beta chains below were found in one sample sequenced in a study of cytomegalovirus exposure and HLA in healthy donors. Primers included in the PCR were 60 Vbeta and 13 Jbeta primers. Produced via immunoSEQ multiplex PCR; TCRdb's table is partial and in-frame only. The top ten hold 5.5% to 6.5% of the sample, which has around 93,000 clones, over 60% seen once. The sequenced sample consisted of PBMCs. The receptors derive from a boy between 10 and 17 years old in good health and CMV-seropositive.

The CDR3 here is CASSGELGQGPGANVLTF. The DNA for the CDR3 is TGTGCCAGCAGCGGAGAGTTGGGACAGGGACCTGGGGCCAACGTCCTGACTTTC. The chain combines TRBV9 with TRBJ2-6, with 9 bases fitting TRBD1. Germline V CDR1 and CDR2: SGDLS, YYNGEE. J lost 2 bases, V lost 3 bases, and 9 bases had no gene match. The CDR3 totals 18 residues.

This rearrangement joins TRBV7-8 to TRBJ2-1; 7 bases match TRBD2. The V gene end was trimmed by 5 bases and the J gene end by 4 bases; junction bases not matched to a gene: 11. The CDR3 extends over 16 amino acids. The V gene's germline CDR1 is SGHVS and CDR2 FQNEAQ. The CDR3: CASSEARGLHYNEQFF. CDR3 coding DNA: TGTGCCAGCAGCGAGGCTCGGGGACTACATTACAATGAGCAGTTCTTC.

The chain combines TRBV7-2 with TRBJ2-3, with 9 bases that match TRBD2. Germline lookup yields CDR1 SGHTA and CDR2 FQGNSA. The CDR3 totals 16 residues. With 1 base clipped from V and 2 bases from J, the junction kept 4 bases outside the gene matches. For the CDR3, the DNA is TGTGCCAGCAGCTTAGAAACTAGCGGGCACACAGATACGCAGTATTTT. It yields the protein CASSLETSGHTDTQYF.

The chain combines TRBV5-8 with TRBJ1-1; D is undetermined. Germline V gene data show CDR1 as SGHTS and CDR2 as YDEGEE. V was trimmed by 3 bases and J by 3 bases, leaving 3 bases between them. This CDR3 is 11 amino acids long. As DNA, the CDR3 is TGTGCCAGCAGCTCATACACTGAAGCTTTCTTT. Its protein is CASSSYTEAFF.

The rearrangement links TRBV19 to TRBJ2-7; TRBD1 aligns across 9 bases. Germline CDR1 is LNHDA and CDR2 is SQIVND (reference sequence). V shed 9 bases and J 5 bases; nucleotides not matched to a gene: 2. This CDR3 contains 11 residues. The CDR3 nucleotides read TGTGCCAGCGGACAGGGGCACGAGCAGTACTTC. It encodes CASGQGHEQYF.

The V call is TRBV7-2, the J call TRBJ2-5; 7 bases map to TRBD2. The J call is uncertain, as TRBJ2-7 better fits the DNA end. Germline loops: CDR1 SGHTA, CDR2 FQGNSA. CDR3 length equals 16 residues. CDR3 sequence reads: CASSLFLWEGSYEQYF. In DNA, the CDR3 is TGTGCCAGCAGCTTATTTCTCTGGGAGGGGTCCTACGAGCAGTACTTC.

The chain carries TRBV18 and TRBJ1-1; D remains unclear. This CDR3 spans 15 amino acids. Germline V gives CDR1 KGHSH, CDR2 LQKENI. V was clipped by 0 bases and J by 0 bases, with 8 bases between them. CDR3: CASSPPRGLNTEAFF. The CDR3 nucleotides read TGTGCCAGCTCACCACCGCGGGGTCTGAACACTGAAGCTTTCTTT.

The V and J genes are TRBV30 and TRBJ2-1, with 7 positions matching TRBD2. Germline CDR1 is GTSNPN and CDR2 is SVGIG (reference sequence). The CDR3 covers 13 residues. V lost 8 bases, J lost 1 base, and 5 bases stayed unmatched. The chain's CDR3 is CARSGSSYNEQFF. CDR3 DNA: TGTGCCCGTAGCGGGTCTTCCTACAATGAGCAGTTCTTC. Drawing the rest from reference TRBV30 and TRBJ2-1, the complete variable domain is SQTIHQWPATLVQPVGSPLSLECTVEGTSNPNLYWYRQAAGRGLQLLFYSVGIGQISSEVPQNLSASRPQDRQFILSSKKLLLSDSGFYLCARSGSSYNEQFFGPGTRLTVL.

The CDR3 DNA reads as TGCGCCAGCAGCTCCCGGACAGGGCAGAATTCACCCCTCCACTTT. Protein product: CASSSRTGQNSPLHF. V usage is TRBV4-3 and J usage is TRBJ1-6; TRBD1 matches at 8 bases. The CDR3 length is 15 residues. Germline values: CDR1 LGHNA, CDR2 YSLEER. V was clipped by 5 bases and J by 7 bases; unmatched bases: 7.

The J gene is TRBJ2-6, the V gene TRBV6-5; D gene uncertain. With 7 bases removed from V and 2 bases from J, the gap between germline ends came to 12 bases. CDR1 and CDR2 from the germline V gene are MNHEY and SVGAGI. There are 15 residues in the CDR3. The CDR3 spells CASNPLAAGANVLTF. Here the CDR3 DNA reads TGTGCCAGCAACCCCCTGGCGGCTGGGGCCAACGTCCTGACTTTC.

This clone has just a few counts. The genes are TRBV18 and TRBJ2-7; D is possibly TRBD2 (6 bases). This CDR3 is built from 13 residues. Germline CDR1 is KGHSH and CDR2 is LQKENI. Trimming left V 2 bases short and J 7 bases short, with 12 bases between. The CDR3 DNA sequence: TGTGCCAGCTCACCAGGGACTGGCCTTGAGCAGTACTTC. It is translated as CASSPGTGLEQYF.

This clone was seen only a few times. J is TRBJ1-1 and V is TRBV28; D uncertain. The CDR3 length is 12 residues. V lost 6 bases and J 5 bases, leaving 10 bases between the germline ends. The germline V gene encodes CDR1 MDHEN and CDR2 SYDVKM. For the CDR3, the DNA is TGTGCCAGCAGAAGCCCCGGGACTGAAGCTTTCTTT. Translating it yields CASRSPGTEAFF.

CDR3 region: CARKVGTGWDGYTF. The CDR3, as DNA: TGTGCCCGAAAGGTGGGGACAGGGTGGGATGGCTACACCTTC. The chain joins TRBV30 to TRBJ1-2, with 9 bases identical to TRBD1. Germline trimming cut 8 bases from V and 6 bases from J; bases unmatched to any gene: 13. The germline gives CDR1 GTSNPN, CDR2 SVGIG (reference sequence). The CDR3 is 14 residues long. The whole variable domain, filled in from reference TRBV30 and TRBJ1-2, reads SQTIHQWPATLVQPVGSPLSLECTVEGTSNPNLYWYRQAAGRGLQLLFYSVGIGQISSEVPQNLSASRPQDRQFILSSKKLLLSDSGFYLCARKVGTGWDGYTFGSGTRLTVV.

The CDR3 nucleotides read TGTGCCAGCAGTTCGCCACAAACGGGGACTGAAGCTTTCTTT. It translates to CASSSPQTGTEAFF. This chain links TRBV27 with TRBJ1-1; D gene unclear. Germline V gene data show CDR1 as MNHEY and CDR2 as SMNVEV (reference sequence). The CDR3 runs to 14 residues. Trimming took 4 bases from V and 5 from J, leaving 14 bases between them.

The CDR3, as DNA: TGTGCCAGCAGCCAAACTAGCGGGAGAGATACGCAGTATTTT. Translation gives CASSQTSGRDTQYF. The chain recombines TRBV14 with TRBJ2-3; 11 nucleotides match TRBD2. Trimming removed 2 bases from V and 5 bases from J; junction bases left unmatched: 0. The CDR3 runs to 14 residues. Germline lookup yields CDR1 SGHDN and CDR2 FVKESK.

There are a few counts of this clone. V gene TRBV25-1 combines with J gene TRBJ1-2; the D gene is possibly TRBD1 (5 bases). The CDR3 has 13 amino acids. Looked up from germline, CDR1 is MGHDK and CDR2 is SYGVNS. V dropped 2 bases and J dropped 8 bases, with 12 bases sitting between them. CDR3 DNA sequence: TGTGCCAGCAGTGAAGGAGGGGTCTACGGCTACACCTTC. Translation gives CASSEGGVYGYTF.

With regard to this clone: A junction end diverges from the germline sequence, so it may reflect a read error. This sequence joins TRBV30 and TRBJ1-5, with 7 nucleotides matching TRBD1. In germline, CDR1 is GTSNPN, CDR2 SVGIG (reference sequence). The CDR3 length is 14 residues. CDR3 sequence reads: CAWSAGQFNQPQNF. The CDR3 DNA reads TGTGCCTGGAGTGCGGGACAGTTCAATCAGCCCCAGAATTTT. The whole variable domain, filled in from reference TRBV30 and TRBJ1-5, reads SQTIHQWPATLVQPVGSPLSLECTVEGTSNPNLYWYRQAAGRGLQLLFYSVGIGQISSEVPQNLSASRPQDRQFILSSKKLLLSDSGFYLCAWSAGQFNQPQNFGDGTRLSIL.

The chain employs TRBV5-1 and TRBJ1-1; 7 nucleotides line up with TRBD1. Losses at the gene ends were 2 bases for V and 8 bases for J; bases not matched to a gene: 9. The CDR3 extends over 14 amino acids. The V gene's germline CDR1 is SGHRS and CDR2 YFSETQ. CDR3: CASSLVGGRGEAFF. In DNA, the CDR3 is TGCGCCAGCAGCTTAGTAGGGGGCCGAGGAGAAGCTTTCTTT.